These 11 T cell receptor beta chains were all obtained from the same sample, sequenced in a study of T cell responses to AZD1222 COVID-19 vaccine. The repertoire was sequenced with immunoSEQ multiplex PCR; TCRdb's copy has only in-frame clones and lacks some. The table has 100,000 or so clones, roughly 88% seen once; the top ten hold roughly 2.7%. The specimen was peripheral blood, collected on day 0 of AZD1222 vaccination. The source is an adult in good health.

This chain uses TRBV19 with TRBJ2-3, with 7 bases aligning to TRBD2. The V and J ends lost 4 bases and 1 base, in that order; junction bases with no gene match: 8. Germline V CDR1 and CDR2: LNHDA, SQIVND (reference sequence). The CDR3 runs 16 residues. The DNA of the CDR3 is TGTGCCAGTAGTACGATTCGCGGGAGAGGCACAGATACGCAGTATTTT. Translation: CASSTIRGRGTDTQYF.

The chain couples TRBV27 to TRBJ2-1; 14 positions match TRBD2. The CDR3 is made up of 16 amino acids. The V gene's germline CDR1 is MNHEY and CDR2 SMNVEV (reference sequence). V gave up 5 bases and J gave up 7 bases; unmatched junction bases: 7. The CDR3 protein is CASSPGTSGSWNEQFF. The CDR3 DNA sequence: TGTGCCAGCAGTCCCGGGACTAGCGGGAGTTGGAATGAGCAGTTCTTC.

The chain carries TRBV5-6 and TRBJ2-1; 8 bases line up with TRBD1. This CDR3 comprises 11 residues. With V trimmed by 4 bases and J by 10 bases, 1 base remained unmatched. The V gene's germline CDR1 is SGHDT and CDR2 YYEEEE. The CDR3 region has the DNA TGTGCCAGCAGCAGACAGGGGGAGCAGTTCTTC. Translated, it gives CASSRQGEQFF.

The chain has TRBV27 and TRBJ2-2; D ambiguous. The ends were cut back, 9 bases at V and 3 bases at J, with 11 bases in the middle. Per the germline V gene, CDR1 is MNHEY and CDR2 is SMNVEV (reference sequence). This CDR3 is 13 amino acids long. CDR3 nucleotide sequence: TGTGCCAGTGGGTCGATTTACACCGGGGAGCTGTTTTTT. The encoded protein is CASGSIYTGELFF.

In DNA form, the CDR3 reads TGTGCCAGCAGTAATGGACAGGCCCCTCACGAGCAGTACTTC. Amino acid sequence: CASSNGQAPHEQYF. The chain has TRBV28 and TRBJ2-7; TRBD1 agrees at 7 bases. The CDR3 consists of 14 residues. V shed 5 bases and J 5 bases; nucleotides not matched to a gene: 9. Germline V gives CDR1 MDHEN, CDR2 SYDVKM.

CDR3 region: CATSDGYNEQFF. CDR3 DNA: TGTGCCACCAGTGATGGTTACAATGAGCAGTTCTTC. The chain links TRBV24-1 to TRBJ2-1; unclear D gene. CDR1 and CDR2 from the germline V gene are KGHDR and SFDVKD. This CDR3 is 12 amino acids long. The germline V and J ends were trimmed by 3 bases and 4 bases, with 3 bases remaining between them.

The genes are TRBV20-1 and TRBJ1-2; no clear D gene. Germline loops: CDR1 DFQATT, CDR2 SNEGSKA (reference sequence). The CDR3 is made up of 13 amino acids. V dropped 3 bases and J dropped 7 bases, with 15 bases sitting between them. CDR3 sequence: CSASEGMTGGYTF. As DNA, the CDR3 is TGCAGTGCTAGTGAGGGTATGACGGGTGGCTACACCTTC.

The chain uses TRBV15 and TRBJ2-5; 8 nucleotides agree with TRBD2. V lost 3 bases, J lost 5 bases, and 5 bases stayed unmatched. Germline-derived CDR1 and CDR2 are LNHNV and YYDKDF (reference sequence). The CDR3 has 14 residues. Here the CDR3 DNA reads TGTGCCACCAGCAGGGGACTAGGTCAGGAGACCCAGTACTTC. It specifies CATSRGLGQETQYF.

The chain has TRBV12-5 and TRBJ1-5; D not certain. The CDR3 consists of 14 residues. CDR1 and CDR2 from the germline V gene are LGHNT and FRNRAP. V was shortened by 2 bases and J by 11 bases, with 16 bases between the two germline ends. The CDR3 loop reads CASGLSWTLGAQHF. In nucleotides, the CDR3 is TGTGCTAGTGGTTTGTCCTGGACCCTCGGCGCCCAGCATTTT. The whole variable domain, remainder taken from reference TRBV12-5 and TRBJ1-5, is DARVTQTPRHKVTEMGQEVTMRCQPILGHNTVFWYRQTMMQGLELLAYFRNRAPLDDSGMPKDRFSAEMPDATLATLKIQPSEPRDSAVYFCASGLSWTLGAQHFGDGTRLSIL.

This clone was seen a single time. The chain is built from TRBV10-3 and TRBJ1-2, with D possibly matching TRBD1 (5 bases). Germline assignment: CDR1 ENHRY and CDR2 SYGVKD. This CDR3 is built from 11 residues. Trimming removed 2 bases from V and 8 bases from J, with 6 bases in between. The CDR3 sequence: CAISEGAGYTF. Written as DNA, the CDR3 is TGTGCCATCAGTGAGGGGGCGGGCTACACCTTC.

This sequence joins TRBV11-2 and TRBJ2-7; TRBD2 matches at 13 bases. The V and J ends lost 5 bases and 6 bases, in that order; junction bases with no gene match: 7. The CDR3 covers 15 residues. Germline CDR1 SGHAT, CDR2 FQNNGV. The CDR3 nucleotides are TGTGCCAGCAGCCTACTAGCGGGGGGGCCGGGCGAGCAGTACTTC. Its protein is CASSLLAGGPGEQYF.